This T cell receptor beta chain was documented in a study of PD-L1 blockade in urothelial cancer. Study context: Starting in the mid-2010s, patients were given atezolizumab (1,200 mg intravenously every 3 weeks).

The CDR3 contains 16 residues. Germline trimming cut 6 bases from V and 9 bases from J; bases unmatched to any gene: 15. Germline CDR1 is SNHLY and CDR2 is FYNNEI. The repertoire was sequenced with immunoSEQ multiplex PCR; TCRdb's copy has only in-frame clones and lacks some. Of approximately 30,000 clones listed, 75% to 90% were seen once; the top ten hold 2% to 2.5%. Samples spanned pretreatment and treatment, with 1 to 8 time points per patient. The TCR sequence derives from a middle-aged man with urothelial cancer. V usage is TRBV2 and J usage is TRBJ2-5; 11 nucleotides agree with TRBD2. The input for sequencing was PBMCs, taken around atezolizumab (anti-PD-L1) treatment. The CDR3 loop is CASSLGLAAPRGAQYF. The CDR3 region has the DNA TGTGCCAGCAGCTTGGGACTAGCGGCTCCTCGGGGGGCCCAGTACTTC.